Sequencing of this T cell receptor beta chain was carried out in a study of CDR3 diversity in severe acne. This clonotype appeared once. TCRdb re-derived calls from the PCR reads in MiXCR, one entry per CDR3 protein. The profile covers about 86,000 distinct CDR3 sequences, with 45% to 65% appearing a single time and 13% to 15% taken by the ten largest. V gave up 4 bases and J gave up 8 bases; unmatched junction bases: 7. CDR3 length equals 14 residues. Germline CDR1 SGDLS, CDR2 YYNGEE. The sample consisted of blood. The chain employs TRBV9 and TRBJ2-2; 8 nucleotides align to TRBD1. This TCR derives from a male donor in good health, without acne. CDR3 in amino acids: CASSSRDRTGELFF. CDR3 sequence (DNA): TGTGCCAGCAGCTCACGGGACAGGACAGGGGAGCTGTTTTTT.